This T cell receptor (beta chain) was profiled in a study of beta chain features in type 1 diabetes. Overall study findings and caveats: Comparison showed that naive, central memory and Treg TCRB repertoires appeared more similar among patients than among healthy donors. VDJ junctions sequenced from type 1 diabetes patients showed fewer insertions and more deletions.

Per germline, CDR1 LGHNA and CDR2 YNFKEQ. The CDR3 length is 15 residues. With 5 bases clipped from V and 4 bases from J, the junction kept 8 bases outside the gene matches. Turning to this clone: Its matching antigen is unknown.

Reverse transcription of all isolated RNA meant that expressed TCRB transcripts were sequenced. Some clones are missing from TCRdb's copy, which holds only in-frame ones; the method was immunoSEQ multiplex PCR. The sample comprises 300,000 to 450,000 clones, about 20% of which are singletons, and around 0.044% rests with the top ten. Sequencing was done on a sample of naive CD4+ T cells from blood. The sequence was collected from a woman in her late teens or twenties in good health. The chain is built from TRBV4-2 and TRBJ2-7, with 10 bases identical to TRBD2. The CDR3 loop is CASSNAGTSVYEQYF. In DNA, the CDR3 is TGTGCCAGCAGCAACGCCGGGACTAGCGTTTACGAGCAGTACTTC.